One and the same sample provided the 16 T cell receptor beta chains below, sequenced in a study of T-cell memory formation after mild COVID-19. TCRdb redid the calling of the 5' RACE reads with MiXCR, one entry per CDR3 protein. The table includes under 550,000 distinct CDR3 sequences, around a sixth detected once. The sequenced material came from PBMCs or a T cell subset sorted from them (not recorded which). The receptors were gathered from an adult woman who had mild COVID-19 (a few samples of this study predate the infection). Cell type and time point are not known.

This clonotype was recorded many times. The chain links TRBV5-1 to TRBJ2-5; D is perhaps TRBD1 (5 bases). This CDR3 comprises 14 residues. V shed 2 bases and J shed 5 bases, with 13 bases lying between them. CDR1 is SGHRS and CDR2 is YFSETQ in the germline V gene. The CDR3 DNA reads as TGCGCCAGCAGCTTAGCAGGGATTCGTGAGACCCAGTACTTC. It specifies CASSLAGIRETQYF.

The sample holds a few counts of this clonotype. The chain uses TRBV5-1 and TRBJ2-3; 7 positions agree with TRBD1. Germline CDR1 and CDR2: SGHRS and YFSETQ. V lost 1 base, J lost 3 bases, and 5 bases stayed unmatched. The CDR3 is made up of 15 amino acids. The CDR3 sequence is CASSLSTGQTDTQYF. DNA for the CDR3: TGCGCCAGCAGCTTGTCGACAGGGCAGACAGATACGCAGTATTTT.

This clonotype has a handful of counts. CDR3 sequence (DNA): TGTGCCACCCAGCGGGGCGGCACAGATACGCAGTATTTT. Amino acids: CATQRGGTDTQYF. The chain carries TRBV27 and TRBJ2-3, with TRBD2 matching over 7 bases. The CDR3 contains 13 residues. The germline CDR1 and CDR2 sequences are MNHEY and SMNVEV (reference sequence). Trimming removed 10 bases from V and 1 base from J; junction bases left unmatched: 5.

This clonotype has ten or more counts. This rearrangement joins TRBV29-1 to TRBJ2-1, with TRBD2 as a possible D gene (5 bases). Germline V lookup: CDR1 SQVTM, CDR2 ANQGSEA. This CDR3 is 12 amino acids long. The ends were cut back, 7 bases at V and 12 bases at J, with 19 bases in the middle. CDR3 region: CSAVGPPGWQFF. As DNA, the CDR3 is TGCAGCGCCGTCGGACCGCCGGGGTGGCAGTTCTTC.

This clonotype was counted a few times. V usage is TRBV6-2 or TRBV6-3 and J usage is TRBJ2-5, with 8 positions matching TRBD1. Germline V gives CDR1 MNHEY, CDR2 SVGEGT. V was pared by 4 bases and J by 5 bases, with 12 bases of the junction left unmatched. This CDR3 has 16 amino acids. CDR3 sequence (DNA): TGTGCCAGCAGTTCGAGCCTTGGACAGGGAAGGGAGACCCAGTACTTC. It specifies CASSSSLGQGRETQYF.

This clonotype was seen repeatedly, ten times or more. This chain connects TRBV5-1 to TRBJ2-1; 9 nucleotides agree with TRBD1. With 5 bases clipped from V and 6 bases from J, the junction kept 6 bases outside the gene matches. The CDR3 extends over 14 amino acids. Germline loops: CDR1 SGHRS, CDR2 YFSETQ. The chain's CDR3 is CASRSTGGSNEQFF. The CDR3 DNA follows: TGCGCCAGCAGGTCGACAGGGGGGTCCAATGAGCAGTTCTTC.

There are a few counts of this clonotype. The CDR3 nucleotides read TGTGCCAGGCTTTTGGACCCGGTGAGAGCTTTCTTT. The encoded protein is CARLLDPVRAFF. The chain has TRBV19 and TRBJ1-1; D call uncertain. CDR1 and CDR2 from the germline V gene are LNHDA and SQIVND (reference sequence). Trimming removed 9 bases from V and 10 bases from J, with 18 bases in between. The length of the CDR3 is 12 residues. Together with reference TRBV19 and TRBJ1-1, the CDR3 gives the full variable domain: DGGITQSPKYLFRKEGQNVTLSCEQNLNHDAMYWYRQDPGQGLRLIYYSQIVNDFQKGDIAEGYSVSREKKESFPLTVTSAQKNPTAFYLCARLLDPVRAFFGQGTRLTVV.

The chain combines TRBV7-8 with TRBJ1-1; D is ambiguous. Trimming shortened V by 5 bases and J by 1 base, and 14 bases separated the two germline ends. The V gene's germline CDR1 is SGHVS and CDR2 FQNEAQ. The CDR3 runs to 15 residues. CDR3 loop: CASSQPGPGNTEAFF. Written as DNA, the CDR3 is TGTGCCAGCAGCCAGCCGGGCCCTGGGAACACTGAAGCTTTCTTT.

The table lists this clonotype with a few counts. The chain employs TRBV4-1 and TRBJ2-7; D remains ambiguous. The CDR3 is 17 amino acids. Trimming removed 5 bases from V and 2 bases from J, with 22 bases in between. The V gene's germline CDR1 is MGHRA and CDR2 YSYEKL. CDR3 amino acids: CASSSQTARPTPYEQYF. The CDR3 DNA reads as TGCGCCAGCAGCTCCCAGACCGCTCGTCCAACACCCTACGAGCAGTACTTC.

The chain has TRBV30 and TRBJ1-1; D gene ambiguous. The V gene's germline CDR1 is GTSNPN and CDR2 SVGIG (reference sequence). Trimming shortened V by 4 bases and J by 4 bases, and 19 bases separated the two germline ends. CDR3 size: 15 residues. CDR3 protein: CAWNRPRVYRTEAFF. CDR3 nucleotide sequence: TGTGCCTGGAACCGACCCCGAGTTTATCGCACTGAAGCTTTCTTT.

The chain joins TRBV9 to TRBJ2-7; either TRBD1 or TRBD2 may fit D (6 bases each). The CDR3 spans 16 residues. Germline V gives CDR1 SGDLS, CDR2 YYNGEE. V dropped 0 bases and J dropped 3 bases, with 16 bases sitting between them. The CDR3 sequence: CASSVGAGTSDYEQYF. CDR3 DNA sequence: TGTGCCAGCAGCGTAGGGGCGGGGACATCGGACTACGAGCAGTACTTC.

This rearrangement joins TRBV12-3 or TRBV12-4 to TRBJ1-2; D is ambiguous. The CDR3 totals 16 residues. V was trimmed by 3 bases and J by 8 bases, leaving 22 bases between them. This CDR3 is CASSFGPGTSLSGYTF. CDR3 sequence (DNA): TGTGCCAGCAGTTTTGGGCCAGGCACCAGCCTCTCGGGCTACACCTTC.

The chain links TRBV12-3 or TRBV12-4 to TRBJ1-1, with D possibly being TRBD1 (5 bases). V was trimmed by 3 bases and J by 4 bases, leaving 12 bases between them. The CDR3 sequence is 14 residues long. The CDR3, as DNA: TGTGCCAGCAGTTTTTTGGGGGTGGGCACTGAAGCTTTCTTT. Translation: CASSFLGVGTEAFF.

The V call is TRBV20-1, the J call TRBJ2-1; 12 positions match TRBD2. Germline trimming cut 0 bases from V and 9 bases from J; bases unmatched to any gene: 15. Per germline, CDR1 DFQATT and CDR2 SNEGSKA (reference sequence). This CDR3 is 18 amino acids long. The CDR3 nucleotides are TGCAGTGCTAGAGACCCCGGACTAGCGGGAAGACTCGAAACTGAGCAGTTCTTC. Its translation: CSARDPGLAGRLETEQFF.

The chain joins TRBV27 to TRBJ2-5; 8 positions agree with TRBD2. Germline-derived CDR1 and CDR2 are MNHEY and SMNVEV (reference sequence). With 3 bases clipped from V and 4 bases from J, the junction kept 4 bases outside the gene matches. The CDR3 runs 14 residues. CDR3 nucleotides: TGTGCCAGCAGTTTGCGGGGGGCCGGAGAGACCCAGTACTTC. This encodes CASSLRGAGETQYF.

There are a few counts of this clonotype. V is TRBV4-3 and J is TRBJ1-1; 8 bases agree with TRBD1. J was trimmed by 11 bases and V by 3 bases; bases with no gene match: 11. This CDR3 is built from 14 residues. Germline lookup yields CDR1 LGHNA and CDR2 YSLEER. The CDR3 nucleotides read TGCGCCAGCAGCCAGAGGGGCCAGGGGGCTATGGCTTTCTTT. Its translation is CASSQRGQGAMAFF.